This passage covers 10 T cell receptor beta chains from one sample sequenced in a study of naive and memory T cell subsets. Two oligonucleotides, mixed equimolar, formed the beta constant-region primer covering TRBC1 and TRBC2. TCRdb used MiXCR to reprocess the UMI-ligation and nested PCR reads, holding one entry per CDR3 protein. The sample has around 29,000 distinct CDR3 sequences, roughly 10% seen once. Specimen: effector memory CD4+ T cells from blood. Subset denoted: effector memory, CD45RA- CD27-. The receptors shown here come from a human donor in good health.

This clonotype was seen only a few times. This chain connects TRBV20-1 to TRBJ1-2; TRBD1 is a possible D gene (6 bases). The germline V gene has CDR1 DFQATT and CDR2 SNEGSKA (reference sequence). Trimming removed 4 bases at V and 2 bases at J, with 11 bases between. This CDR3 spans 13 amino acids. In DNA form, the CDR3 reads TGCAGTGCTAACAGGCAGGGGAACTATGGCTACACCTTC. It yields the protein CSANRQGNYGYTF.

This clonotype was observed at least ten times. Here the CDR3 reads CAISESTGVYEQYF. CDR3 in DNA: TGTGCCATCAGTGAGTCGACCGGGGTATACGAGCAGTACTTC. The chain is built from TRBV10-3 and TRBJ2-7; D might be TRBD2 (5 bases). The V end was cut by 0 bases, the J end by 4 bases, with 10 bases between. This CDR3 has 14 residues. The V gene's germline CDR1 is ENHRY and CDR2 SYGVKD.

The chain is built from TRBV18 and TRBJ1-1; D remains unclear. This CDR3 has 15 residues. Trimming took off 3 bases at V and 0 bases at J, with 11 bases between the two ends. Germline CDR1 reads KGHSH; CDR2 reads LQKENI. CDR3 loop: CASSPINSMNTEAFF. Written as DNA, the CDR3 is TGTGCCAGCTCACCCATAAATAGTATGAACACTGAAGCTTTCTTT.

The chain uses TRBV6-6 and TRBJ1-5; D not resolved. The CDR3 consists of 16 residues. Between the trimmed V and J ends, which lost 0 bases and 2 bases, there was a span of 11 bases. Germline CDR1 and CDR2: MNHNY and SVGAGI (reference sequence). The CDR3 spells CASSYSSPNGNQPQHF. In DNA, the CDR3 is TGTGCCAGCAGTTACTCCTCCCCGAATGGCAATCAGCCCCAGCATTTT.

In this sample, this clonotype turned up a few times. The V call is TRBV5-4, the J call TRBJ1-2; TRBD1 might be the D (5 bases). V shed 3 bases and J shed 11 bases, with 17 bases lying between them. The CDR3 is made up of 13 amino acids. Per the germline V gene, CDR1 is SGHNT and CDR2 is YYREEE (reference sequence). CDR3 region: CASSWGDSLTYTF. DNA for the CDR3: TGTGCCAGCAGCTGGGGGGACTCCCTCACTTACACCTTC.

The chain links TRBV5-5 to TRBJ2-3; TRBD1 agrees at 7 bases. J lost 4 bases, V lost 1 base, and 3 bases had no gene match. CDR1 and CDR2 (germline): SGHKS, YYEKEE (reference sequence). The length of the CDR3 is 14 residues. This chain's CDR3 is CASSLNTGADTQYF. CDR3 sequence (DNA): TGTGCCAGCAGCTTGAACACAGGGGCAGATACGCAGTATTTT.

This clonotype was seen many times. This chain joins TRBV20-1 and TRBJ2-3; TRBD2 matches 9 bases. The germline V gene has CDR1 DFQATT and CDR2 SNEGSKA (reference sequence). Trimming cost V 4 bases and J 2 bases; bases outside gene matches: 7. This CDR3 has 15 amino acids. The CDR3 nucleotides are TGCAGTGCTATCTCGACTAGCGGAAACACAGATACGCAGTATTTT. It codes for CSAISTSGNTDTQYF.

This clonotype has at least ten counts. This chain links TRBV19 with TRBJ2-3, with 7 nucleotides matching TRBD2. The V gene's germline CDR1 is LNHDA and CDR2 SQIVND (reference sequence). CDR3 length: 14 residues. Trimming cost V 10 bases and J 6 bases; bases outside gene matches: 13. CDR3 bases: TGTGCCACCAAACAAGGCGGGAGTGGTGATACGCAGTATTTT. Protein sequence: CATKQGGSGDTQYF. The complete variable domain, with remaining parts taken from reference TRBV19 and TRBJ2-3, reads DGGITQSPKYLFRKEGQNVTLSCEQNLNHDAMYWYRQDPGQGLRLIYYSQIVNDFQKGDIAEGYSVSREKKESFPLTVTSAQKNPTAFYLCATKQGGSGDTQYFGPGTRLTVL.

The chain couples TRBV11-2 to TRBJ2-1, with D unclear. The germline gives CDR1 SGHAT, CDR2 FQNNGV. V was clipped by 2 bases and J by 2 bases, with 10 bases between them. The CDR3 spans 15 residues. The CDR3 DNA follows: TGTGCCAGCAGCTTAACTCCCGAACCCTACAATGAGCAGTTCTTC. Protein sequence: CASSLTPEPYNEQFF.

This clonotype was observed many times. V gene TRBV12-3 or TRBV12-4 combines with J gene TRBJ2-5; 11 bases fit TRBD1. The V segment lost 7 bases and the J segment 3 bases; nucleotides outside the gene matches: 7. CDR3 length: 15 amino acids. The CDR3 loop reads CASTEGQGGKETQYF. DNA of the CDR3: TGTGCCAGCACCGAGGGACAGGGGGGAAAAGAGACCCAGTACTTC.